Sequencing of this T cell receptor beta chain was carried out in a study of blood T cell repertoires in COVID-19. Study summary: Samples of COVID-19 (acute and convalescent) were obtained from the United States, Italy and Spain. PBMCs, B-cell-depleted T cells, or T cells were the source of the cDNA or gDNA that made up the material.

This CDR3 has 14 amino acids. V gave up 4 bases and J gave up 7 bases, with 15 bases separating them. The germline V gene encodes CDR1 SGDLS and CDR2 YYNGEE. Methods used by the authors: Amplified reference gene primers provided the basis for estimating nucleated cell counts. Clones were sequenced by immunoSEQ multiplex PCR, and TCRdb holds only the in-frame ones, with some missing. V and J calls plus clone size are reproduced from that table; the DNA served to infer D and trimming. The sample carries about 260,000 clones, about 89% recorded once. This clone appeared a few times. The rearrangement joins TRBV9 to TRBJ2-1; D is perhaps TRBD2 (6 bases). The specimen was peripheral blood. The receptor comes from a man in his forties or fifties who had recovered from COVID-19. CDR3 nucleotides: TGTGCCAGCAGCTCCCCGACTAGGCGAAATGAGCAGTTCTTC. Protein product: CASSSPTRRNEQFF.